This passage covers 10 T cell receptor beta chains from one sample sequenced in a study of CD8 T cells in ankylosing spondylitis. General study results and limits: One TCR beta motif, made up of roughly 8 highly homologous variants, appeared characteristic of ankylosing spondylitis blood.

These receptors lack a known antigen. One entry per CDR3 protein results from TCRdb running MiXCR on the 5' RACE reads. The table includes hundreds of thousands of distinct CDR3 sequences, roughly 12% detected once. Sequenced: blood, either unsorted or a sorted T cell fraction (not recorded which). Receptor source: a male donor with ankylosing spondylitis.

The chain uses TRBV30 and TRBJ1-4; tentatively, D is TRBD1 (6 bases). The CDR3 spans 16 residues. Germline loops: CDR1 GTSNPN, CDR2 SVGIG (reference sequence). V lost 1 base to trimming and J lost 7 bases, with 19 bases between them. Here the CDR3 DNA reads TGTGCCTGGAGTGGACCTTATAGGGGGTATGGTGAAAAACTGTTTTTT. Its protein is CAWSGPYRGYGEKLFF.

Many counts were recorded for this clonotype. The V gene is TRBV5-1, the J gene TRBJ1-1; TRBD1 matches 9 bases. Germline CDR1 SGHRS, CDR2 YFSETQ. Germline trimming cut 4 bases from V and 4 bases from J; bases unmatched to any gene: 8. CDR3 length: 15 residues. The CDR3 is CASSAGQGLGTEAFF. As DNA, the CDR3 is TGCGCCAGCAGCGCTGGACAGGGGCTGGGCACTGAAGCTTTCTTT. The full variable domain, its missing parts supplied by reference TRBV5-1 and TRBJ1-1, is KAGVTQTPRYLIKTRGQQVTLSCSPISGHRSVSWYQQTPGQGLQFLFEYFSETQRNKGNFPGRFSGRQFSNSRSEMNVSTLELGDSALYLCASSAGQGLGTEAFFGQGTRLTVV.

This clonotype appeared a few times. V usage is TRBV7-2 and J usage is TRBJ2-3, with 9 bases fitting TRBD2. V dropped 2 bases and J dropped 2; count of bases not matched to a gene: 2. Germline V gene data show CDR1 as SGHTA and CDR2 as FQGNSA. There are 15 residues in the CDR3. The CDR3 is CASSLSSGDTDTQYF. The CDR3 DNA follows: TGTGCCAGCAGCTTATCTAGCGGGGACACAGATACGCAGTATTTT.

This clonotype was picked up a small number of times. The gene calls are TRBV27 and TRBJ2-3, with 8 bases fitting TRBD2. Trimming took 6 bases from V and 1 from J; bases not matched to a gene: 3. This CDR3 comprises 14 residues. Germline V CDR1 and CDR2: MNHEY, SMNVEV (reference sequence). CDR3 loop: CASRDGRGTDTQYF. The DNA of the CDR3 is TGTGCCAGCAGGGACGGGAGGGGCACAGATACGCAGTATTTT.

V gene TRBV25-1 combines with J gene TRBJ1-6, with no clear D. The V gene's germline CDR1 is MGHDK and CDR2 SYGVNS. The CDR3 is 13 amino acids. V was clipped by 11 bases and J by 3 bases, with 11 bases between them. The CDR3 DNA reads TGTGCCGCTGCGGCGGACTATAATTCACCCCTCCACTTT. Its translation is CAAAADYNSPLHF.

This clonotype showed up just a few times. The chain links TRBV11-2 to TRBJ1-1, with no clear D. Trimming pared 0 bases from V and 6 bases from J, leaving 5 bases between. The CDR3 runs to 12 residues. CDR1 and CDR2 (germline): SGHAT, FQNNGV. The CDR3 is CASSLEIAEAFF. The CDR3 DNA reads as TGTGCCAGCAGCTTAGAAATTGCTGAAGCTTTCTTT.

In its sample, this clonotype was seen a few times. CDR3 residues: CASSRLAGEGNIQYF. The CDR3 bases are TGTGCCAGCAGTAGACTAGCGGGAGAGGGAAACATTCAGTACTTC. This rearrangement joins TRBV11-2 to TRBJ2-4, with 12 nucleotides matching TRBD2. J lost 6 bases, V lost 6 bases, and 6 bases had no gene match. Germline values: CDR1 SGHAT, CDR2 FQNNGV. The CDR3 is 15 amino acids.

In its sample, this clonotype was seen a few times. CDR3 sequence: CSGVTGAKTDTQYF. In DNA form, the CDR3 reads TGCAGTGGGGTCACGGGGGCGAAAACAGATACGCAGTATTTT. V and J are TRBV20-1 and TRBJ2-3; the D gene could be TRBD1 or TRBD2 (6 bases each). The CDR3 has 14 amino acids. V lost 7 bases and J 3 bases, leaving 17 bases between the germline ends. From germline, CDR1 is DFQATT and CDR2 SNEGSKA (reference sequence).

This clonotype was seen more than once but under ten times. The chain links TRBV2 to TRBJ2-6; D may be TRBD1 or TRBD2 (6 bases each). There are 18 residues in the CDR3. V lost 6 bases, J lost 0 bases, and 18 bases lay in between. In germline, CDR1 is SNHLY, CDR2 FYNNEI. DNA of the CDR3: TGTGCCAGCAGCCTCGGGGGCAGTGGGAGCTCTGGGGCCAACGTCCTGACTTTC. It yields the protein CASSLGGSGSSGANVLTF.

This clonotype appeared a few times. The chain is built from TRBV20-1 and TRBJ1-1, with D tentatively TRBD1 (5 bases). Germline values: CDR1 DFQATT, CDR2 SNEGSKA (reference sequence). Trimming took 7 bases from V and 0 from J, leaving 15 bases between them. There are 14 residues in the CDR3. The CDR3 protein is CSVVGRGLNTEAFF. CDR3 DNA sequence: TGCAGTGTGGTGGGGCGCGGGCTGAACACTGAAGCTTTCTTT.